This T cell receptor beta chain stems from a study of shared clonotypes between healthy human individuals. Germline lookup yields CDR1 MDHEN and CDR2 SYDVKM. The germline V and J ends were trimmed by 3 bases and 2 bases, with 4 bases remaining between them. There are 12 residues in the CDR3. As regards this clone: Its antigen is not known. Distinct nucleotide sequences in the sample also encode this CDR3.

A CD45RA-negative memory subset and a CD45RA+ naive subset were separated from the CD4+ cells. Per sorted-subset replicate PCR, input was 200 to 250 ng DNA, representing tens of thousands of T cell genomes. The assay was immunoSEQ multiplex PCR, and TCRdb's table has in-frame clones only and misses some. The sample has 2 million to 2.5 million clones, just under 95% seen once. Regarding the study as a whole: The sharing of 5% to 6.5% of naive CD4 clonotypes was seen across a handful of donors. Lower generation probabilities were found for non-shared clonotypes than for those shared by all four donors.

Sequenced material: naive CD4+ T cells from PBMCs. Noted subset: CD45RA+ positively selected. The TCR was taken from a man in his late teens or twenties in good health. Some clones in this sample may be carry-over from other donors' samples. J is TRBJ1-2 and V is TRBV28; the D is unclear. Here the CDR3 reads CASSFRNYGYTF. DNA of the CDR3: TGTGCCAGCAGTTTCCGGAACTATGGCTACACCTTC.